This T cell receptor beta chain was identified in a study of cytomegalovirus exposure and HLA in healthy donors. Overall study findings and caveats: V- and J-gene trimming in TCR beta was tied to a missense DCLRE1C variant by an analysis performed later. Later analysis showed TCR association rates varying by HLA locus, highest for DRB1 and lowest for HLA-C.

Worth noting for this clone: As yet, its antigen is unknown.

The germline V gene encodes CDR1 MNHEY and CDR2 SMNVEV (reference sequence). V was pared by 5 bases and J by 9 bases, with 15 bases of the junction left unmatched. CDR3 length equals 16 residues. Use of 60 Vbeta and 13 Jbeta primers characterized the PCR. Here immunoSEQ multiplex PCR was the method, and the copy in TCRdb shows in-frame clones only, minus some. This sample has about 160,000 clones, with around three quarters found just once. This TCR came from a man aged 35 to 55 in good health and CMV-seropositive. Sequencing input: PBMCs. The chain couples TRBV27 to TRBJ2-5; 10 positions match TRBD2. The CDR3 loop reads CASSPPPTSGDGSQYF. CDR3 DNA: TGTGCCAGCAGTCCCCCCCCCACTAGCGGGGACGGGTCCCAGTACTTC.